The present T cell receptor beta chain was sequenced within a study of beta chain features in type 1 diabetes. Germline V lookup: CDR1 KGHSH, CDR2 LQKENI. CDR3 length: 14 amino acids. V was cut by 3 bases and J by 4 bases, with 12 bases left in between. TCRB transcripts that were expressed got sequenced, as all of the isolated RNA had been reverse transcribed. TCRdb's table, derived via immunoSEQ multiplex PCR, lists solely in-frame clones and lacks some. The sample records approximately 170,000 clones, 7.5% to 10% being singletons. The chain has TRBV18 and TRBJ1-2, with D maybe TRBD1 (5 bases). The specimen was central memory CD4+ T cells from blood. This clonotype was sampled from a woman aged 18-29 years in good health. The CDR3 is CASSPLQESYGYTF. In DNA form, the CDR3 reads TGTGCCAGCTCACCCCTACAGGAGAGCTATGGCTACACCTTC.